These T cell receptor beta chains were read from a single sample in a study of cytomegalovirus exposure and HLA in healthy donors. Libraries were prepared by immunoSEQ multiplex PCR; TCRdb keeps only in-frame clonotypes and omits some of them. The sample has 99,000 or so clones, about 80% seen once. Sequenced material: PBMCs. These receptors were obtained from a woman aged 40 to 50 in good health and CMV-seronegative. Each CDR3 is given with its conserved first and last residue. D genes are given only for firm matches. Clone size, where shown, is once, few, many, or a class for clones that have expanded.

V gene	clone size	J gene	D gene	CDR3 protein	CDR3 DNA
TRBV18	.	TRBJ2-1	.	CASSPVGKGNNEQFF	TGTGCCAGCTCACCCGTAGGTAAGGGGAATAATGAGCAGTTCTTC
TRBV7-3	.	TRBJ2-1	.	CASSFSQFSYNEQFF	TGTGCCAGCAGCTTTAGCCAGTTCTCCTACAATGAGCAGTTCTTC
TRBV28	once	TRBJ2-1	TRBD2	CASSSAGLGGGSGYNEQFF	TGTGCCAGCAGTTCCGCGGGCCTTGGGGGGGGTAGCGGCTACAATGAGCAGTTCTTC
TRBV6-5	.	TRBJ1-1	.	CASSYSDRNTEAFF	TGTGCCAGCAGTTACTCGGACAGAAACACTGAAGCTTTCTTT
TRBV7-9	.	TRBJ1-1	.	CASSLAYAGRTEAFF	TGTGCCAGCAGCTTAGCGTACGCGGGGCGGACTGAAGCTTTCTTT
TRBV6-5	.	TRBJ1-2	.	CASLPTGGYTF	TGTGCCAGCCTACCGACTGGTGGCTACACCTTC
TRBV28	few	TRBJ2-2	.	CALQSDTGELFF	TGTGCCTTACAGTCGGACACCGGGGAGCTGTTTTTT
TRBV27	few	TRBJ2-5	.	CASSLGGRGRGTQYF	TGTGCCAGCAGTTTAGGGGGCAGAGGGCGAGGGACCCAGTACTTC
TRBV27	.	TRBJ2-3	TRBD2	CASSPLSGGRSGTQYF	TGTGCCAGCAGTCCCCTATCGGGGGGAAGGTCGGGTACGCAGTATTTT
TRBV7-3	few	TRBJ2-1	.	CASSSPPSGEEFF	TGTGCCAGCAGCTCCCCCCCGAGCGGCGAGGAGTTCTTC
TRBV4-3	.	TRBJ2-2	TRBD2	CASSQATSGSGGELFF	TGCGCCAGCAGCCAGGCCACTAGCGGGAGTGGCGGGGAGCTGTTTTTT
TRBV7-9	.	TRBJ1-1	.	CASSRMDRAEAFF	TGTGCCAGCAGCCGTATGGACAGAGCTGAAGCTTTCTTT
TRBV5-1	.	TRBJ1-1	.	CASSWKQGESNTEAFF	TGCGCCAGCAGCTGGAAACAGGGCGAGTCGAACACTGAAGCTTTCTTT
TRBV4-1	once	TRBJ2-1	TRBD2	CASSQGRTSGLYNEQFF	TGCGCCAGCAGCCAGGGCAGGACTAGCGGATTATACAATGAGCAGTTCTTC
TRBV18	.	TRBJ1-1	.	CASSPGSLNTEAFF	TGTGCCAGCTCACCAGGTAGTCTGAACACTGAAGCTTTCTTT
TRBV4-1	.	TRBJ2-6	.	CASSQVRRPSYSGANVLTF	TGCGCCAGCAGCCAAGTAAGGAGGCCATCATACTCTGGGGCCAACGTCCTGACTTTC
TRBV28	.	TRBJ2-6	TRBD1	CASSLSGTGGGGANVLTF	TGTGCCAGCAGTTTATCCGGGACAGGGGGCGGTGGGGCCAACGTCCTGACTTTC
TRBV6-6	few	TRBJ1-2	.	CAVEGLDYGYTF	TGTGCCGTGGAGGGTTTGGACTATGGCTACACCTTC
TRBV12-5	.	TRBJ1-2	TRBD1	CASGWGGDRVGRIYGYTF	TGTGCTAGTGGTTGGGGCGGGGACAGGGTAGGGCGGATCTATGGCTACACCTTC
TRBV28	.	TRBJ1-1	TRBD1	CASSLSTGGAFF	TGTGCCAGCAGTTTAAGCACAGGGGGAGCTTTCTTT
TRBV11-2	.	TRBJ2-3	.	CASSLDRVLLGTDTQYF	TGTGCCAGCAGCTTAGATCGGGTCTTATTGGGCACAGATACGCAGTATTTT